Following are 20 T cell receptor beta chains from one sample sequenced in a study of shared clonotypes between healthy human individuals. Data came from immunoSEQ multiplex PCR; TCRdb stores just in-frame clones and leaves some out. The table shows more than 2 million clones, with around 95% occurring only once. The sample comprised naive CD4+ T cells sorted from blood. Subset meaning: CD45RA+ positively selected. These receptors were obtained from a man aged 18 to 35 in good health.

The rearrangement joins TRBV20-1 to TRBJ1-1; D is undetermined. The germline gives CDR1 DFQATT, CDR2 SNEGSKA (reference sequence). This CDR3 is 10 amino acids long. V was cut by 5 bases and J by 8 bases, with 9 bases left in between. CDR3 protein: CSADRGEAFF. In DNA, the CDR3 is TGCAGTGCTGACCGAGGGGAAGCTTTCTTT.

The genes are TRBV6-5 and TRBJ2-4; a weak D match, TRBD1 (6 bases). Trimming took 6 bases from V and 7 from J, leaving 19 bases between them. Germline V gene sequence: CDR1 MNHEY, CDR2 SVGAGI. The CDR3 sequence is 15 residues long. CDR3 nucleotides: TGTGCCAGCAGCGAGGGGGACGGCATTAGGAACATTCAGTACTTC. Amino acid sequence: CASSEGDGIRNIQYF.

The V gene is TRBV5-1, the J gene TRBJ1-2; possible D gene TRBD1, 5 bases. The CDR3 runs to 13 residues. V lost 4 bases, J lost 4 bases, and 11 bases lay in between. Germline V gene sequence: CDR1 SGHRS, CDR2 YFSETQ. CDR3 region: CASSQGLGYGYTF. The CDR3 bases are TGCGCCAGCAGCCAGGGATTAGGCTATGGCTACACCTTC.

The chain has TRBV11-2 and TRBJ1-3; D is ambiguous. V was clipped by 5 bases and J by 1 base, with 9 bases between them. CDR3 length: 14 amino acids. The germline V gene has CDR1 SGHAT and CDR2 FQNNGV. CDR3 protein: CASSPPQSGNTIYF. The CDR3 DNA follows: TGTGCCAGCAGCCCCCCGCAATCTGGAAACACCATATATTTT.

This chain's CDR3 is CASSLGLDSGNTIYF. The CDR3 DNA is TGCGCCAGCAGCTTGGGACTGGACTCTGGAAACACCATATATTTT. The chain recombines TRBV5-1 with TRBJ1-3; D uncertain. The CDR3 spans 15 residues. The V end was cut by 0 bases, the J end by 0 bases, with 7 bases between. CDR1 and CDR2 from the germline V gene are SGHRS and YFSETQ. Full variable domain (remainder filled in from reference TRBV5-1 and TRBJ1-3): KAGVTQTPRYLIKTRGQQVTLSCSPISGHRSVSWYQQTPGQGLQFLFEYFSETQRNKGNFPGRFSGRQFSNSRSEMNVSTLELGDSALYLCASSLGLDSGNTIYFGEGSWLTVV.

V and J are TRBV6-1 and TRBJ2-2; 11 bases line up with TRBD1. CDR1 is MNHNS and CDR2 is SASEGT in the germline V gene. The CDR3 loop spans 15 amino acids. The V gene end was trimmed by 7 bases and the J gene end by 4 bases; junction bases not matched to a gene: 5. Here the CDR3 DNA reads TGTGCCAGCACTGGACAGGGGGCGCTCACCGGGGAGCTGTTTTTT. The encoded protein is CASTGQGALTGELFF.

This sequence joins TRBV7-2 and TRBJ2-7; D might be TRBD2 (6 bases). V gave up 6 bases and J gave up 7 bases, with 28 bases separating them. CDR3 size: 17 residues. The germline CDR1 and CDR2 sequences are SGHTA and FQGNSA. CDR3 DNA: TGTGCCAGCAGGAACGGGGTGGTAGTGGGAGGACACATAGAGCAGTACTTC. It is translated as CASRNGVVVGGHIEQYF. Full variable domain (remainder filled in from reference TRBV7-2 and TRBJ2-7): GAGVSQSPSNKVTEKGKDVELRCDPISGHTALYWYRQSLGQGLEFLIYFQGNSAPDKSGLPSDRFSAERTGGSVSTLTIQRTQQEDSAVYLCASRNGVVVGGHIEQYFGPGTRLTVT.

The gene calls are TRBV2 and TRBJ1-2; 7 positions agree with TRBD1. Germline lookup yields CDR1 SNHLY and CDR2 FYNNEI. This CDR3 contains 14 residues. The V gene end was trimmed by 3 bases and the J gene end by 5 bases; junction bases not matched to a gene: 6. The CDR3 spells CASSEEGRGYGYTF. In nucleotides, the CDR3 is TGTGCCAGCAGTGAGGAGGGCAGGGGGTATGGCTACACCTTC.

In regard to this clone: This may arise from a read error, as a much more abundant clone is one base away. V usage is TRBV6-5 and J usage is TRBJ1-3, with no clear D. Germline-derived CDR1 and CDR2 are MNHEY and SVGAGI. V was trimmed by 5 bases and J by 0 bases, leaving 8 bases between them. The CDR3 spans 14 residues. The CDR3 DNA is TGTGCCAGCAGTCCGACTTTCTCTGGAAACACCATATATTTT. Translating gives CASSPTFSGNTIYF.

This clone is a singleton in its sample. This sequence joins TRBV11-2 and TRBJ2-1, with TRBD1 identical over 7 bases. After removal of 6 bases from V and 3 bases from J, the junction contained 11 bases not matched to a gene. CDR1 and CDR2 from the germline V gene are SGHAT and FQNNGV. The CDR3 consists of 16 residues. The chain's CDR3 is CASRPARGGLYNEQFF. CDR3 nucleotides: TGTGCCAGCAGACCCGCCCGAGGGGGCCTCTACAATGAGCAGTTCTTC.

This clone has just one count. This sequence joins TRBV11-3 and TRBJ2-1; D uncertain. Germline V gives CDR1 SGHNT, CDR2 YENEEA. V lost 1 base and J lost 4, with 5 bases in between. The CDR3 is 13 amino acids. This CDR3 is CASSLAVYNEQFF. Written as DNA, the CDR3 is TGTGCCAGCAGCTTAGCGGTATACAATGAGCAGTTCTTC.

The chain joins TRBV7-6 to TRBJ2-5, with D hard to call. The CDR3 is 13 residues long. Between the trimmed V and J ends, which lost 5 bases and 5 bases, there was a span of 12 bases. CDR1 and CDR2 (germline): SGHVS, FNYEAQ. The DNA for the CDR3 is TGTGCCAGCAGCCCGAGTTATGAGGAGACCCAGTACTTC. This gives the protein CASSPSYEETQYF.

V and J are TRBV7-9 and TRBJ1-4; a possible D gene is TRBD1 (5 bases). CDR1 is SEHNR, CDR2 FQNEAQ, per germline (reference sequence). The ends were cut back, 5 bases at V and 8 bases at J, with 15 bases in the middle. CDR3 length: 14 residues. The CDR3 is CASSRKGLGEKLFF. The DNA of the CDR3 is TGTGCCAGCAGCCGCAAGGGGTTGGGGGAAAAACTGTTTTTT.

This rearrangement joins TRBV5-1 to TRBJ2-5; TRBD2 matches 7 bases. Germline lookup yields CDR1 SGHRS and CDR2 YFSETQ. This CDR3 is built from 14 residues. The ends lost 5 bases at V and 4 bases at J; junction bases unmatched: 8. CDR3 loop: CASRYGLVAETQYF. As DNA, the CDR3 is TGCGCCAGCAGATACGGACTAGTCGCAGAGACCCAGTACTTC.

CDR3 sequence: CASRGTGGSLSNEKLFF. CDR3 sequence (DNA): TGTGCCAGCAGAGGGACAGGGGGCTCTTTATCTAATGAAAAACTGTTTTTT. The chain couples TRBV2 to TRBJ1-4; 12 nucleotides agree with TRBD1. CDR3 size: 17 residues. Germline values: CDR1 SNHLY, CDR2 FYNNEI. V was clipped by 6 bases and J by 3 bases; unmatched bases: 8.

V gene TRBV6-6 combines with J gene TRBJ2-7; 8 bases align to TRBD1. The CDR3 consists of 13 residues. Per the germline V gene, CDR1 is MNHNY and CDR2 is SVGAGI (reference sequence). Trimming at V came to 6 bases and at J to 3 bases, leaving 4 bases not matched to a gene. The CDR3 nucleotides read TGTGCCAGCAGGTCCGGGACAGGCTACGAGCAGTACTTC. This codes for CASRSGTGYEQYF.

The J gene is TRBJ2-3, the V gene TRBV6-6, with 10 nucleotides matching TRBD2. Unmatched junction bases numbered 7, after V lost 6 bases and J lost 4 bases. Germline loops: CDR1 MNHNY, CDR2 SVGAGI (reference sequence). The CDR3 has 15 amino acids. CDR3 protein: CASSLQRGGPDTQYF. CDR3 in DNA: TGTGCCAGCAGCCTTCAGCGGGGGGGCCCAGATACGCAGTATTTT.

This chain connects TRBV5-4 to TRBJ2-5; 10 nucleotides line up with TRBD1. From germline, CDR1 is SGHNT and CDR2 YYREEE (reference sequence). The CDR3 spans 14 residues. Trimming removed 4 bases from V and 6 bases from J; junction bases left unmatched: 6. The CDR3 sequence is CASSLWTGGQTQYF. CDR3 nucleotides: TGTGCCAGCAGCCTATGGACAGGGGGACAGACCCAGTACTTC.

The rearrangement uses TRBV30 and TRBJ2-1; TRBD1 agrees at 12 bases. The CDR3 length is 14 residues. The V gene's germline CDR1 is GTSNPN and CDR2 SVGIG (reference sequence). V trimming: 8 bases; J trimming: 8 bases; junction bases outside the gene matches: 10. In nucleotides, the CDR3 is TGTGCCCTCGAAGGGACAGGGGGCGTAGATGAGCAGTTCTTC. Its protein product is CALEGTGGVDEQFF.

This clone was seen only once. V and J are TRBV9 and TRBJ2-3; the match to TRBD1 covers 7 bases. V gave up 4 bases and J gave up 2 bases; unmatched junction bases: 10. Germline V gene lookup returns CDR1 SGDLS and CDR2 YYNGEE. The CDR3 spans 16 residues. CDR3 sequence (DNA): TGTGCCAGCAGCCCCAGACAGGGCTATCTCACAGATACGCAGTATTTT. Translating gives CASSPRQGYLTDTQYF. Based on the CDR3 plus reference TRBV9 and TRBJ2-3, the full variable domain is DSGVTQTPKHLITATGQRVTLRCSPRSGDLSVYWYQQSLDQGLQFLIQYYNGEERAKGNILERFSAQQFPDLHSELNLSSLELGDSALYFCASSPRQGYLTDTQYFGPGTRLTVL.